Listed here is a single T cell receptor beta chain. The record originates from a study of CD8 T cells in Susac syndrome. Sequencing targeted TCR beta in blood CD8+ and CD4+ T cells. Isolation of CD8+ and CD4+ T cells was performed negatively, whereas enrichment of TEMRA cells was done by FACS. RNA totalling roughly 0.5 to 1 ug underwent reverse transcription with random hexamers. The method of amplification for TCR beta CDR3 was immunoSEQ multiplex PCR, covering 54 Vbeta and 13 Jbeta. TCRdb called the immunoSEQ multiplex PCR reads again in MiXCR, with one record for every CDR3 protein. The table has about 150,000 distinct CDR3 sequences, roughly 96% seen once. The CDR3 runs to 16 residues. Germline V CDR1 and CDR2: MNHEY, SVGEGT. V gave up 0 bases and J gave up 6 bases; unmatched junction bases: 10.

What was sequenced was CD8+ T cells from PBMCs. This clonotype originated in a human donor with multiple sclerosis. The chain couples TRBV6-2 or TRBV6-3 to TRBJ1-2; 7 bases are a match to TRBD1. The CDR3 nucleotides read TGTGCCAGCAGTTACTCGAAAAGGACAGGATGGAATGGCTACACCTTC. Amino acid sequence: CASSYSKRTGWNGYTF.